This TCR beta chain was profiled in a study of T cell responses to AZD1222 COVID-19 vaccine (dated by TCRdb to the early 2020s). For context, the study as a whole: AZD1222 recipients given second doses at about 4 weeks or at about 12 weeks were pooled, since spike-specific TCR depth and breadth were not found to differ between the two schedules. TCR sequencing covered some 250 trial participants: about 210 given two doses of AZD1222 and around 25 given two doses of MenACWY control vaccine. Trial participants were enrolled by age into subgroups of 18-55, 56-69 and 70-plus years, and around 140, 26 and 57 TCR-sequenced participants, respectively, were included in these subgroups.

The CDR3 regions of human TCRbeta chains were subjected to immunosequencing. Processing in the source paper ran as follows. TCRs in the repertoires were matched against a reference library of SARS-CoV-2-specific TCRs that had been generated with the MIRA antigen-specificity platform. Breadth was defined as the fraction of unique TCRs that were SARS-CoV-2-associated. Depth was defined as the fraction of total T cells that were SARS-CoV-2-associated. Using the MIRA data, every spike-specific TCR was mapped to the spike region that the TCR reacted to and assigned to either a CD4 or a CD8 class. Log10-transformed breadth and depth values were compared by one-way ANOVA with Sidak's multiple comparisons tests. In TCRdb, the immuneACCESS table is reduced to in-frame sequences with V and J assigned. These tables do not hold every clone; where another copy was compared, an unresolved V gene accounts for under half, and the others remain unexplained. V and J calls and clone size are copied from that table; D and trimming were computed from the DNA. Within this sample are tens of thousands of clones, with about nine tenths of them counted one time only. The biggest ten clones account for around 21% of the sample.

The label giving this sample's time point can be read as: baseline before first vaccination. Samples from vaccinated people were obtained from the UK trials COV001 and COV002, which included a single-blind randomized controlled phase 2/3 trial of AZD1222 (ChAdOx1 nCoV-19) in healthy adults. For TCRbeta chain sequencing, PBMC samples from trial participants were taken at day 0 and at day 28 after the second dose. According to the germline V gene (reference sequence), CDR1 reads SGHKS and CDR2 reads YYEKEE. The germline ends are 11 bases apart after V is trimmed by 0 bases and J by 4 bases. Inclusive of the bounding cysteine and phenylalanine, the CDR3 is 15 residues long. This entry keeps only the CDR3 DNA: 45 bases, framed from base 1. Results the study describes overall, beyond this receptor: The 56-69-year group was small, and its depth increase did not reach significance, likely because of low power. Vaccine-associated CD4 TCRs spanned the whole spike protein, with dominant responses in regions 160-218 and 743-854. Because no day 14 peak-response samples were available, the repertoires could be characterized only after the peak T cell response. After two AZD1222 doses, spike-specific TCR breadth and depth were significantly higher than at day 0 and than in MenACWY recipients. Nearly half of unique spike-specific TCRs reportedly recognized epitopes outside regions mutated in the B.1.351 and B.1.1.7 variants. Participants were mostly white British and included more females than males, and it was suggested by the authors that clonal diversity may have been underestimated. Conclusions about previously exposed vaccinees are limited, since just 6 or 7 AZD1222 recipients were seropositive for SARS-CoV-2 at baseline.

On this clone: The antigen this receptor binds is unknown. No much larger clone is present one base from it, and per-base qualities are unavailable.

This chain joins TRBV5-5 to TRBJ1-5, with TRBD1 perhaps the D gene, on 5 matching bases. The sample consisted of peripheral blood, taken on day 0 of AZD1222 vaccination. This TCR derives from an adult in good health. The CDR3 protein sequence reads: CASSLAGRFNQPQHF. The DNA is TGTGCCAGCAGCTTGGCAGGGCGGTTTAATCAGCCCCAGCATTTT.